This T cell receptor beta chain originates from a study of cytomegalovirus exposure and HLA in healthy donors. Of note for this clone: What it recognizes is unknown.

PCR used 60 Vbeta primers and 13 Jbeta primers. Sequencing used immunoSEQ multiplex PCR; TCRdb keeps in-frame clones, though not all of them. Among 90,000 to 140,000 clones, approximately 84% were seen once, and the ten largest hold roughly 6%. Study results and limitations: In a later analysis, common viral pathogens appeared linked to several of the most significant clusters. Another analysis was done later, and it associated over 15,000 TCR beta sequences with HLA alleles at 0.05 false discovery rate. Follow-up analysis later connected one missense variant in DCLRE1C with trimming of TCR beta V- and J-genes.

The source of this sequence is a male donor in good health and CMV-seronegative. Sequencing used PBMCs.

CDR3 DNA: TGCGCCAGCAGCTTGAGCGGAGCCCGACAAGAGACCCAGTACTTC. This sequence encodes CASSLSGARQETQYF. The chain links TRBV5-1 to TRBJ2-5, with D possibly being TRBD2 (5 bases). The V end lost 1 base, the J end lost 2 bases, and 12 bases lay between the germline ends. The length of the CDR3 is 15 residues. The germline gives CDR1 SGHRS, CDR2 YFSETQ.